This is a list of T cell receptor beta chains from one sample in a study of PD-L1 blockade in urothelial cancer. The protocol was immunoSEQ multiplex PCR, while the TCRdb copy is restricted to in-frame clones and leaves out a portion. The table records tens of thousands of clones, around 88% of them present only once. Material: PBMCs, obtained around atezolizumab (anti-PD-L1) treatment. The receptors derive from a man in his sixties with urothelial cancer. The CDR3 runs from the conserved cysteine through the conserved F or W. D genes are given only for firm matches. Rows give clone size only sometimes, using once, few, many, or a class for an expanded clone.

clone_size,d_call,v_call,j_call,cdr3_aa,cdr3_nt
NA,NA,TRBV4-1,TRBJ2-5,CASSQDWSRTQYF,TGCGCCAGCAGCCAAGACTGGAGTAGGACCCAGTACTTC
once,NA,TRBV30,TRBJ2-7,CASTPAGAREQYF,TGTGCCTCTACGCCCGCAGGGGCGAGGGAGCAGTACTTC
NA,NA,TRBV19,TRBJ2-1,CASSMIRGTVHNEQFF,TGTGCCAGTAGTATGATACGCGGGACTGTACACAATGAGCAGTTCTTC
NA,NA,TRBV30,TRBJ1-1,CAWSLSTFTEAFF,TGTGCCTGGAGTCTTTCCACTTTCACTGAAGCTTTCTTT
NA,TRBD1,TRBV25-1,TRBJ1-1,CASSLQGSGTEAFF,TGTGCCAGCAGTCTACAGGGGTCGGGCACTGAAGCTTTCTTT
NA,NA,TRBV4-3,TRBJ1-4,CASSQDRVGEKLFF,TGCGCCAGCAGCCAAGACAGGGTCGGTGAAAAACTGTTTTTT
NA,TRBD1,TRBV29-1,TRBJ1-1,CSVRTGAVTEAFF,TGCAGCGTGAGGACAGGGGCTGTGACTGAAGCTTTCTTT
NA,TRBD1,TRBV19,TRBJ1-2,CASSATGTDYGYTF,TGTGCCAGTAGTGCGACCGGGACAGATTATGGCTACACCTTC
NA,TRBD2,TRBV5-1,TRBJ2-3,CASSVRLAGSTDTQYF,TGCGCCAGCAGCGTAAGACTAGCGGGGAGCACAGATACGCAGTATTTT
NA,TRBD1,TRBV9,TRBJ1-3,CASSVTGAGNTIYF,TGTGCCAGCAGCGTAACAGGGGCTGGAAACACCATATATTTT
once,NA,TRBV6-5,TRBJ1-6,CACSPGARVSPLHF,TGTGCCTGTTCACCGGGAGCCCGGGTTTCACCCCTCCACTTT
NA,NA,TRBV28,TRBJ2-3,CASFAGGTDTQYF,TGTGCCAGCTTCGCAGGGGGCACAGATACGCAGTATTTT
NA,NA,TRBV7-2,TRBJ2-5,CASSLNPVTGETQYF,TGTGCCAGCAGCTTAAATCCGGTAACCGGGGAGACCCAGTACTTC
NA,NA,TRBV7-8,TRBJ1-6,CASSLGTVTNSPLHF,TGTGCCAGCAGCTTAGGCACAGTGACGAATTCACCCCTCCACTTT
NA,NA,TRBV6-7,TRBJ1-4,CASSSPGCLLGRKLFF,TGTGCCAGCAGTAGCCCAGGGTGTCTCCTAGGCCGAAAACTGTTTTTT
NA,NA,TRBV6-1,TRBJ1-1,CASSELLEVGEAFF,TGTGCCAGCAGTGAACTATTGGAGGTCGGTGAAGCTTTCTTT
NA,NA,TRBV5-1,TRBJ2-7,CASGGGSSYEQYF,TGCGCCAGCGGGGGGGGCAGCTCCTACGAGCAGTACTTC
NA,NA,TRBV6-6,TRBJ1-5,CASSYFQVGNQPQHF,TGTGCCAGCAGTTACTTCCAGGTTGGCAATCAGCCCCAGCATTTT
NA,NA,TRBV6-1,TRBJ2-7,CASIAPRGTAREQYF,TGTGCCAGCATCGCCCCAAGGGGGACGGCTCGCGAGCAGTACTTC
NA,TRBD2,TRBV30,TRBJ2-5,CAWSVGGAGMGETQYF,TGTGCCTGGAGTGTGGGAGGGGCAGGGATGGGAGAGACCCAGTACTTC
few,NA,TRBV6-5,TRBJ1-3,CASRTDGAGNTIYF,TGTGCCAGCAGAACCGATGGGGCGGGAAACACCATATATTTT